This entry describes one TCR beta chain. Its antigen is unidentified. This sample stems from a study of cytomegalovirus exposure and HLA in healthy donors. Across the study: Within the Caucasian-associated ancestry cluster were roughly 82% of the roughly 400 genotyped donors.

Researchers ran the PCR with 60 Vbeta and 13 Jbeta primers. Clones were read by immunoSEQ multiplex PCR, and TCRdb kept only the in-frame ones, dropping some. The sample carries 150,000 to 200,000 clones, 75% to 85% recorded once. Study-wide findings and caveats: Serostatus for CMV was the only available immune exposure information. While the bulk of TCR sequences proved rare, some public TCRs turned up in many donors.

There were likely unrecorded immune exposures, though donors were nominally healthy when sampled. Sequences were obtained from PBMCs. This receptor was taken from a woman aged 55-70 years in good health and CMV-seropositive.

CDR3 sequence reads: CAWSATLAKNIQYF. CDR3 bases: TGTGCCTGGAGTGCAACTCTAGCCAAAAACATTCAGTACTTC. The rearrangement uses TRBV30 and TRBJ2-4; unclear D gene. The germline V gene encodes CDR1 GTSNPN and CDR2 SVGIG (reference sequence). The V end was cut by 1 base, the J end by 0 bases, with 7 bases between. This CDR3 has 14 residues. The whole variable domain, filled in from reference TRBV30 and TRBJ2-4, reads SQTIHQWPATLVQPVGSPLSLECTVEGTSNPNLYWYRQAAGRGLQLLFYSVGIGQISSEVPQNLSASRPQDRQFILSSKKLLLSDSGFYLCAWSATLAKNIQYFGAGTRLSVL.